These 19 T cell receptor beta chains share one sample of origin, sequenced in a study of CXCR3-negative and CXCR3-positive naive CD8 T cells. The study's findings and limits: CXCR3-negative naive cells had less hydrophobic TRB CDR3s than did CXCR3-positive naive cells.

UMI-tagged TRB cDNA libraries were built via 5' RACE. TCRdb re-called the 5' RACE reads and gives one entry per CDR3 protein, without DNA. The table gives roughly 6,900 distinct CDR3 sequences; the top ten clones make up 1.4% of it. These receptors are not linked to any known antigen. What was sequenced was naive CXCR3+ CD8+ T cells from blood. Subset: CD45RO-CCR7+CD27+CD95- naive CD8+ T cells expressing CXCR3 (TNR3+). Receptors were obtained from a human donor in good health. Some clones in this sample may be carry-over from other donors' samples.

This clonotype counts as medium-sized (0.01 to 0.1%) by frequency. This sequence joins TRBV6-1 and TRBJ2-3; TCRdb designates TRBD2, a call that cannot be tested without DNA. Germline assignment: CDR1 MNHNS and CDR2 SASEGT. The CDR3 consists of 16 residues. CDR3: CASSRGTTSPSDTQYF.

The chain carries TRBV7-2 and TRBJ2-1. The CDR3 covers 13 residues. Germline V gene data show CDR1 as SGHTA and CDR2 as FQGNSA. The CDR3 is CASSLALGNEQFF.

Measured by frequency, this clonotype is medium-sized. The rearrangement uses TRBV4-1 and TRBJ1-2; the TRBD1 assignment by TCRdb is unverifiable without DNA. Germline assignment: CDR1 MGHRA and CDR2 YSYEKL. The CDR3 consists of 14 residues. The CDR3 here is CASSQQDGHYGYTF.

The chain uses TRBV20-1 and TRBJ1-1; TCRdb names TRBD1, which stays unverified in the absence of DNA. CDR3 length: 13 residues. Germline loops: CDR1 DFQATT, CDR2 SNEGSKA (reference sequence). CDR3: CSASGTEVPEAFF.

CDR3: CASSSHREVNQPQHF. This chain connects TRBV19 to TRBJ1-5; TCRdb reports TRBD1, a call that lacks DNA to check it against. CDR1 LNHDA and CDR2 SQIVND come from the germline V gene (reference sequence). This CDR3 spans 15 amino acids.

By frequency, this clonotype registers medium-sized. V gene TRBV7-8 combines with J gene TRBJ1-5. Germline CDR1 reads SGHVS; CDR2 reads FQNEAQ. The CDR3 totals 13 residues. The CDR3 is CASSIWSNQPQHF.

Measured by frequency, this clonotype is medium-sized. The CDR3 loop reads CASSQPGTPSYEQYF. The gene calls are TRBV4-1 and TRBJ2-7; absent DNA, TCRdb's TRBD2 call cannot be checked. CDR3 length: 15 amino acids. The germline gives CDR1 MGHRA, CDR2 YSYEKL.

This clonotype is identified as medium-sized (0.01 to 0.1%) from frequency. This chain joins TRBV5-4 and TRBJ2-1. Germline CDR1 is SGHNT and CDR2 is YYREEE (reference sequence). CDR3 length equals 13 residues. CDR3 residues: CASSLSSKDEQFF.

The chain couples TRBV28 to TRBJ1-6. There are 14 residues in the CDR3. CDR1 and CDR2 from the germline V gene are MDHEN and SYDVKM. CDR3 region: CASSFALSNSPLHF.

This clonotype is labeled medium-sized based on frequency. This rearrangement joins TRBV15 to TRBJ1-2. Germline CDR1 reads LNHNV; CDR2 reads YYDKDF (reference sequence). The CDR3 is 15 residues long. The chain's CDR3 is CATSRDGMVGRGYTF.

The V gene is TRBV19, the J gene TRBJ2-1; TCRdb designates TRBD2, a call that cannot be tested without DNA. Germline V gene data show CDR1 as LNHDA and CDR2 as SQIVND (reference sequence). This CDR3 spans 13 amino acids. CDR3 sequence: CASSRLALDEQFF.

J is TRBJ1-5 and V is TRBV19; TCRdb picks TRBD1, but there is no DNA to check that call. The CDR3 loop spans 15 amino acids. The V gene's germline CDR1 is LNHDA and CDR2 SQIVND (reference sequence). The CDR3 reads CASSPFSPGSGPQHF.

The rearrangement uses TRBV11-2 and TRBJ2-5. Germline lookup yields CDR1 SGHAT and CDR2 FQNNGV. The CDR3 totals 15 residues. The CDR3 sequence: CASSPNAGNQETQYF.

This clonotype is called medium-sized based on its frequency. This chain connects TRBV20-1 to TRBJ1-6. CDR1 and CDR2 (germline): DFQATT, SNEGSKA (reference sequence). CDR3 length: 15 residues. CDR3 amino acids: CSARTKSSYNSPLHF.

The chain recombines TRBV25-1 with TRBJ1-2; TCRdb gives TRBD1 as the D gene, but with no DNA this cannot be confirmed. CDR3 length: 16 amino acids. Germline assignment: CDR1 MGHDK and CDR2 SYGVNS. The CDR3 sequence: CASSETDRADGYGYTF.

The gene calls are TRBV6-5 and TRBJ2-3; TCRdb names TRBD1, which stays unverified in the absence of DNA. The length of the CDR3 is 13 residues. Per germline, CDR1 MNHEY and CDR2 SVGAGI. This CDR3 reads CASRLFVADTQYF.

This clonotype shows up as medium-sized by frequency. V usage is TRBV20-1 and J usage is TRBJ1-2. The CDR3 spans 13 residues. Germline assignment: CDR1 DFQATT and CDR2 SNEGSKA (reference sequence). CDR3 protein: CSATYTGLHGYTF.

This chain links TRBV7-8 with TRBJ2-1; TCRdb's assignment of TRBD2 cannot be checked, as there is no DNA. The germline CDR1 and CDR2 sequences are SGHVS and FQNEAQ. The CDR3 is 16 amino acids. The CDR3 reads CASSLAASGLYNEQFF. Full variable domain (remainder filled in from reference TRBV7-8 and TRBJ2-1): GAGVSQSPRYKVAKRGQDVALRCDPISGHVSLFWYQQALGQGPEFLTYFQNEAQLDKSGLPSDRFFAERPEGSVSTLKIQRTQQEDSAVYLCASSLAASGLYNEQFFGPGTRLTVL.

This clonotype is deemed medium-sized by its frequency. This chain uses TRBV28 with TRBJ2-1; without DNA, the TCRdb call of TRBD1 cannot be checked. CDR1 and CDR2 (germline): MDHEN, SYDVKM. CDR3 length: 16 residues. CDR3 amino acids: CASSLVSGQGADEQFF.